This T cell receptor beta chain was observed in a study of vaccination and CD4 T cells after COVID-19. The wider study: Each participant was administered two doses of a vaccine, which was either BNT162b2 or mRNA-1273. Overall study findings and caveats: Spike mono-reactive status applied to 304 of 307 vaccine-specific clones in convalescent patients.

Comment on this clonotype: Its antigen is not identified.

Scientists ran DNA taken from cultured CD4+ T cells through the Oncomine TCR Beta short-read assay for sequencing. Investigators obtained genomic DNA by extraction from cultured CD4+ T cells. TCRdb passed the PCR reads through MiXCR, listing each CDR3 protein once. The sample has thousands of distinct CDR3 sequences, 30% to 35% seen once. The treatment denotes: roughly nine-day PBMC culture with coronavirus spike peptide pools or control peptides (ViraFEST assay). Researchers collected the unexposed donor's CD4+ T cells before the COVID-19 pandemic (2011-2018). For ViraFEST, peptide pools expanded antigen-specific T cells, after which the TCRs were sequenced. The germline V and J ends were trimmed by 0 bases and 4 bases, with 1 base remaining between them. Germline V CDR1 and CDR2: LNHNV, YYDKDF (reference sequence). The length of the CDR3 is 12 residues.

This clonotype originated in a human donor in good health. The sequencing sample was made of CD4+ T cells from blood, cultured in vitro. The chain combines TRBV15 with TRBJ1-5; D unresolved. This CDR3 reads CATSRDNQPQHF. The CDR3 DNA sequence: TGTGCCACCAGCAGAGATAATCAGCCCCAGCATTTT.